These 32 T cell receptor beta chains originate from one sample sequenced in a study of T cell responses to AZD1222 COVID-19 vaccine. Sequenced by immunoSEQ multiplex PCR; TCRdb stores in-frame clones only, minus some. The data show about 160,000 clones, about 91% seen once. The input for sequencing was peripheral blood, taken on day 0 of MenACWY control vaccination. The receptor source for this set is an adult in good health.

A single count supports this clone. V is TRBV4-3 and J is TRBJ2-3, with 9 bases lining up with TRBD2. The CDR3 extends over 17 amino acids. Germline V gene data show CDR1 as LGHNA and CDR2 as YSLEER. V lost 0 bases, J lost 1 base, and 5 bases stayed unmatched. CDR3 nucleotide sequence: TGCGCCAGCAGCCAAGATCAGGTAGCGGGGGGCACAGATACGCAGTATTTT. Translating it yields CASSQDQVAGGTDTQYF.

This clone was observed once. The rearrangement uses TRBV9 and TRBJ1-2, with 11 bases lining up with TRBD1. The CDR3 is made up of 15 amino acids. Germline trimming cut 3 bases from V and 4 bases from J; bases unmatched to any gene: 5. Germline CDR1 reads SGDLS; CDR2 reads YYNGEE. CDR3 in DNA: TGTGCCAGCAGCGAAGGACAGGGGGCCCTCTATGGCTACACCTTC. Its protein is CASSEGQGALYGYTF.

This clone has more than one count but fewer than ten. The chain carries TRBV27 and TRBJ2-1; TRBD2 matches 8 bases. V shed 8 bases, J shed 4 bases, and the junction held 10 bases outside the gene matches. CDR3 length equals 15 residues. The germline CDR1 and CDR2 sequences are MNHEY and SMNVEV (reference sequence). The CDR3 loop reads CASHRGGGGYNEQFF. The CDR3 nucleotides are TGTGCCAGCCACCGGGGGGGCGGTGGGTACAATGAGCAGTTCTTC.

The chain combines TRBV6-5 with TRBJ2-5; 7 nucleotides line up with TRBD1. This CDR3 has 13 residues. Per germline, CDR1 MNHEY and CDR2 SVGAGI. The ends lost 5 bases at V and 5 bases at J; junction bases unmatched: 5. The CDR3 protein is CASSTDRDETQYF. The CDR3 DNA reads TGTGCCAGCAGTACCGACAGGGACGAGACCCAGTACTTC.

This clone appeared once. This chain joins TRBV9 and TRBJ2-1; 10 bases align to TRBD2. Trimming removed 0 bases from V and 5 bases from J; junction bases left unmatched: 14. This CDR3 spans 19 amino acids. From germline, CDR1 is SGDLS and CDR2 YYNGEE. DNA of the CDR3: TGTGCCAGCAGCGTAGCCCTAGCGGGAGCCCTCTTGACTGACAATGAGCAGTTCTTC. Translated: CASSVALAGALLTDNEQFF.

The V call is TRBV30, the J call TRBJ2-1; 9 nucleotides match TRBD2. Germline CDR1 GTSNPN, CDR2 SVGIG (reference sequence). Trimming at V came to 6 bases and at J to 2 bases, leaving 8 bases not matched to a gene. The CDR3 has 15 residues. DNA of the CDR3: TGTGCCTGTCGCAAGCGGGAGGAGCCCTACAATGAGCAGTTCTTC. Its translation: CACRKREEPYNEQFF.

The chain links TRBV29-1 to TRBJ1-2, with a possible D match to TRBD1 (6 bases). Germline CDR1 and CDR2: SQVTM and ANQGSEA. The V gene lost 3 bases and the J gene lost 7 bases, with 9 bases spanning the gap. The CDR3 contains 11 residues. CDR3 bases: TGCAGCGTTGATTGGGGGGCTGGCTACACCTTC. Protein product: CSVDWGAGYTF.

The CDR3 loop reads CASSLSSFMGDTQYF. The CDR3 DNA follows: TGTGCCAGCAGCTTATCGAGCTTCATGGGAGATACGCAGTATTTT. The chain is built from TRBV7-8 and TRBJ2-3; no clear D. The CDR3 sequence is 15 residues long. V dropped 2 bases and J dropped 5 bases, with 14 bases sitting between them. Germline CDR1 reads SGHVS; CDR2 reads FQNEAQ.

The V and J genes are TRBV6-2 or TRBV6-3 and TRBJ1-5; 10 bases are a match to TRBD1. Germline V gene sequence: CDR1 MNHEY, CDR2 SVGEGT. The CDR3 is 16 amino acids. With 4 bases clipped from V and 7 bases from J, the junction kept 10 bases outside the gene matches. The CDR3 region has the DNA TGTGCCAGCAGTTCCCACTCGGGACAGGGGTTCCAGCCCCAGCATTTT. Protein product: CASSSHSGQGFQPQHF.

The chain links TRBV5-1 to TRBJ1-1; tentative D call: TRBD1 (5 bases). The CDR3 length is 15 residues. V lost 3 bases, J lost 0 bases, and 12 bases lay in between. The germline V gene has CDR1 SGHRS and CDR2 YFSETQ. CDR3 protein: CASSSSPGMNTEAFF. The CDR3 DNA reads TGCGCCAGCAGCTCTAGTCCAGGGATGAACACTGAAGCTTTCTTT. Drawing the rest from reference TRBV5-1 and TRBJ1-1, the complete variable domain is KAGVTQTPRYLIKTRGQQVTLSCSPISGHRSVSWYQQTPGQGLQFLFEYFSETQRNKGNFPGRFSGRQFSNSRSEMNVSTLELGDSALYLCASSSSPGMNTEAFFGQGTRLTVV.

The chain joins TRBV12-3 or TRBV12-4 to TRBJ1-2; D is uncertain. The CDR3 has 13 residues. The V end was cut by 3 bases, the J end by 7 bases, with 12 bases between. In DNA, the CDR3 is TGTGCCAGCAGTTTTAAGGGAAGAGGTGGCTACACCTTC. As protein: CASSFKGRGGYTF.

CDR3: CASSIGGSGGNQPQHF. The CDR3 region has the DNA TGTGCCAGTAGTATAGGAGGGTCAGGGGGCAATCAGCCCCAGCATTTT. The chain has TRBV19 and TRBJ1-5, with D possibly TRBD1 on 6 matching bases. Per the germline V gene, CDR1 is LNHDA and CDR2 is SQIVND (reference sequence). V was pared by 1 base and J by 2 bases, with 12 bases between. The CDR3 sequence is 16 residues long.

This clone has only one observation. CDR3 nucleotides: TGTGCCAGCAGTCGAAGACAGGGTAGCGAGCCCCAGCATTTT. It codes for CASSRRQGSEPQHF. The chain links TRBV7-2 to TRBJ1-5; 7 bases fit TRBD1. CDR3 size: 14 residues. Germline trimming cut 6 bases from V and 8 bases from J; bases unmatched to any gene: 10. Germline CDR1 and CDR2: SGHTA and FQGNSA.

The sample holds one count of this clone. The V gene is TRBV7-6, the J gene TRBJ1-1; D may be TRBD1 (6 bases). The CDR3 is 14 residues long. From germline, CDR1 is SGHVS and CDR2 FNYEAQ. Between the trimmed V and J ends, which lost 4 bases and 0 bases, there was a span of 9 bases. The CDR3 here is CASSSRQVNTEAFF. For the CDR3, the DNA is TGTGCCAGCAGCTCGAGACAGGTGAACACTGAAGCTTTCTTT.

The J gene is TRBJ2-2, the V gene TRBV5-1; 8 bases are a match to TRBD2. From germline, CDR1 is SGHRS and CDR2 YFSETQ. The CDR3 is made up of 16 amino acids. Unmatched junction bases numbered 5, after V lost 2 bases and J lost 2 bases. Written as DNA, the CDR3 is TGCGCCAGCAGCTTCAGCGGGAGTAGTAACACCGGGGAGCTGTTTTTT. Residues: CASSFSGSSNTGELFF.

The V call is TRBV5-1, the J call TRBJ2-2; the match to TRBD1 covers 8 bases. The germline gives CDR1 SGHRS, CDR2 YFSETQ. The CDR3 totals 16 residues. V was clipped by 2 bases and J by 6 bases; unmatched bases: 9. The CDR3 loop reads CASSFRPGQVSGELFF. The CDR3 DNA sequence: TGCGCCAGCAGCTTTCGCCCGGGACAGGTGTCCGGGGAGCTGTTTTTT.

For the CDR3, the DNA is TGTGCCAGCACCCCGGAAGGGGGGCCCGCGTCTTTCTTT. Its protein is CASTPEGGPASFF. The rearrangement uses TRBV5-5 and TRBJ1-1; TRBD1 is a possible D gene (6 bases). Per germline, CDR1 SGHKS and CDR2 YYEKEE (reference sequence). V lost 6 bases and J lost 12, with 21 bases in between. The CDR3 totals 13 residues. Variable domain in full (rest from reference TRBV5-5 and TRBJ1-1): DAGVTQSPTHLIKTRGQQVTLRCSPISGHKSVSWYQQVLGQGPQFIFQYYEKEERGRGNFPDRFSARQFPNYSSELNVNALLLGDSALYLCASTPEGGPASFFGQGTRLTVV.

CDR3 bases: TGTGCCAGCAGACCCGGGTGGGGACTAGCGGGTACTAGCTCCTACAATGAGCAGTTCTTC. Translated: CASRPGWGLAGTSSYNEQFF. The genes are TRBV5-4 and TRBJ2-1; 12 bases align to TRBD2. Germline CDR1 reads SGHNT; CDR2 reads YYREEE (reference sequence). The length of the CDR3 is 20 residues. The V segment lost 5 bases and the J segment 0 bases; nucleotides outside the gene matches: 15.

The chain combines TRBV6-5 with TRBJ2-2; D might be TRBD1 (6 bases). V gave up 7 bases and J gave up 0 bases, with 9 bases separating them. The CDR3 covers 14 residues. Looked up from germline, CDR1 is MNHEY and CDR2 is SVGAGI. The CDR3, as DNA: TGTGCCAGCATAGAGGGGGCGAACACCGGGGAGCTGTTTTTT. As protein: CASIEGANTGELFF.

This chain uses TRBV30 with TRBJ2-1; 9 positions agree with TRBD2. CDR3 length: 15 amino acids. J gave up 5 bases and V 3 bases, and 8 bases lay outside the gene matches. Germline CDR1 and CDR2: GTSNPN and SVGIG (reference sequence). CDR3 residues: CAWRPSGIRNNEQFF. CDR3 sequence (DNA): TGTGCCTGGAGGCCTAGCGGGATACGGAACAATGAGCAGTTCTTC.

The chain couples TRBV3-1 (or the pseudogene TRBV3-2) to TRBJ2-1, with a possible D match to TRBD2 (5 bases). V was shortened by 2 bases and J by 9 bases, with 14 bases between the two germline ends. CDR3 size: 14 residues. Germline CDR1 is LGHDT and CDR2 is YNNKEL (reference sequence). CDR3 region: CASSQLGVFSEQFF. The CDR3 DNA reads TGTGCCAGCAGCCAACTCGGGGTTTTCAGTGAGCAGTTCTTC.

The chain joins TRBV7-9 to TRBJ1-2, with 8 bases identical to TRBD1. This CDR3 contains 14 residues. Germline V gives CDR1 SEHNR, CDR2 FQNEAQ (reference sequence). The V and J ends lost 4 bases and 8 bases, in that order; junction bases with no gene match: 9. The CDR3 spells CASSYSGGAGGYTF. The CDR3, as DNA: TGTGCCAGCAGCTACTCAGGGGGCGCGGGAGGCTACACCTTC.

The chain links TRBV7-9 to TRBJ1-3; the D gene is possibly TRBD1 (6 bases). This CDR3 comprises 16 residues. Deletions cut 5 bases from V and 6 bases from J, with 20 bases between. CDR1 and CDR2 (germline): SEHNR, FQNEAQ (reference sequence). CDR3 protein: CASSPLGGGSANTIYF. DNA for the CDR3: TGTGCCAGCAGCCCACTGGGGGGGGGCTCGGCAAACACCATATATTTT.

The gene calls are TRBV7-3 and TRBJ2-3, with D unclear. Trimming stripped 5 bases from V and 4 bases from J, with 10 bases between. The CDR3 is made up of 13 amino acids. The germline gives CDR1 SGHTA, CDR2 FQGTGA. CDR3 DNA sequence: TGTGCCAGCAGCCCTTCTTTGGCAGATACGCAGTATTTT. It is translated as CASSPSLADTQYF.

The chain recombines TRBV24-1 with TRBJ1-4; D unresolved. Trimming removed 2 bases from V and 16 bases from J, with 4 bases in between. Germline CDR1 reads KGHDR; CDR2 reads SFDVKD. This CDR3 is built from 9 residues. The CDR3: CATSDSTFF. The CDR3 DNA is TGTGCCACCAGTGATTCGACGTTTTTT.

V usage is TRBV24-1 and J usage is TRBJ2-7; a possible D gene is TRBD1 (5 bases). The CDR3 totals 14 residues. Germline values: CDR1 KGHDR, CDR2 SFDVKD. V was pared by 6 bases and J by 0 bases, with 11 bases between. The CDR3 protein is CATSRGRSSYEQYF. The DNA of the CDR3 is TGTGCCACCAGTAGGGGTAGGAGCTCCTACGAGCAGTACTTC.

The chain combines TRBV24-1 with TRBJ2-7; the match to TRBD2 covers 7 bases. This CDR3 has 14 amino acids. The germline CDR1 and CDR2 sequences are KGHDR and SFDVKD. V dropped 6 bases and J dropped 3; count of bases not matched to a gene: 7. The CDR3 nucleotides read TGTGCCACCAGTCGCGGGGGAACTTACTACGAGCAGTACTTC. The encoded protein is CATSRGGTYYEQYF.

This chain uses TRBV9 with TRBJ1-4; 9 bases align to TRBD1. CDR1 is SGDLS and CDR2 is YYNGEE in the germline V gene. V lost 4 bases and J lost 6; bases outside the gene matches: 10. This CDR3 spans 16 amino acids. As DNA, the CDR3 is TGTGCCAGCAGCTTAGAGGGGACAGGGTTTCATGAAAAACTGTTTTTT. It yields the protein CASSLEGTGFHEKLFF.

The rearrangement links TRBV7-9 to TRBJ2-3, with D unresolved. From germline, CDR1 is SEHNR and CDR2 FQNEAQ (reference sequence). Trimming took 1 base from V and 11 from J, leaving 10 bases between them. This CDR3 spans 12 amino acids. DNA for the CDR3: TGTGCCAGCAGCTTAGATGGGCCGGGGCAGTATTTT. Amino acid sequence: CASSLDGPGQYF.

The chain carries TRBV5-1 and TRBJ2-3; the match to TRBD2 covers 8 bases. Germline V gene lookup returns CDR1 SGHRS and CDR2 YFSETQ. Trimming removed 4 bases from V and 4 bases from J; junction bases left unmatched: 8. The CDR3 loop spans 15 amino acids. The CDR3 nucleotides are TGCGCCAGCAGCGCGAAGACTAGCGTGGCAGATACGCAGTATTTT. Encoded protein: CASSAKTSVADTQYF.

The chain has TRBV10-3 and TRBJ1-2, with D unclear. The CDR3 length is 13 residues. Trimming stripped 3 bases from V and 2 bases from J, with 7 bases between. The germline V gene has CDR1 ENHRY and CDR2 SYGVKD. In DNA, the CDR3 is TGTGCCATCAGTGAAGGAGGGAACTATGGCTACACCTTC. Its translation: CAISEGGNYGYTF.

The chain couples TRBV25-1 to TRBJ2-7; no clear D. Germline V gene data show CDR1 as MGHDK and CDR2 as SYGVNS. Deletions cut 3 bases from V and 13 bases from J, with 19 bases between. The CDR3 extends over 13 amino acids. CDR3 region: CASSDYDTNLLYF. The CDR3 bases are TGTGCCAGCAGTGATTATGACACGAATCTTCTTTACTTC.